This T cell receptor (beta chain) is from a study of T cell responses to AZD1222 COVID-19 vaccine. For the study at large: Recipients boosted at about 4 weeks or about 12 weeks are pooled.

Study-level points and caveats: The study reported that nearly half of spike-specific TCRs target unmutated variant regions. Clonal diversity may have been underestimated, and the donors were mostly white British, with more females than males.

There are 16 residues in the CDR3. CDR1 and CDR2 from the germline V gene are LNHDA and SQIVND (reference sequence). Trimming removed 1 base from V and 6 bases from J, with 17 bases in between. Turning to this clone: Its antigen is unknown.

The protocol was immunoSEQ multiplex PCR, while the TCRdb copy is restricted to in-frame clones and leaves out a portion. The data hold about 110,000 clones, with over 75% observed a single time. The source material was peripheral blood, sampled on day 0 of AZD1222 vaccination. This TCR came from an adult in good health. The chain is built from TRBV19 and TRBJ2-3; weak D call: TRBD1 (6 bases). The CDR3 is CASSIGLGRGQDTQYF. The DNA of the CDR3 is TGTGCCAGTAGTATAGGCCTCGGCAGGGGCCAGGATACGCAGTATTTT.